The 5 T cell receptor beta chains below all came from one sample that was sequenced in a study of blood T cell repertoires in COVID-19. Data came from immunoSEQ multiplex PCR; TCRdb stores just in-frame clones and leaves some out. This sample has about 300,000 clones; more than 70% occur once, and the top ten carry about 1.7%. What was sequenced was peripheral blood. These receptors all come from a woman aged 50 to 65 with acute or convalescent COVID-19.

CDR3 loop: CASSLWTGPKNIQYF. The DNA for the CDR3 is TGTGCCAGCAGTTTATGGACAGGGCCTAAAAACATTCAGTACTTC. The chain recombines TRBV28 with TRBJ2-4; 7 bases are a match to TRBD1. CDR1 MDHEN and CDR2 SYDVKM come from the germline V gene. The CDR3 length is 15 residues. V shed 0 bases and J 4 bases; nucleotides not matched to a gene: 3.

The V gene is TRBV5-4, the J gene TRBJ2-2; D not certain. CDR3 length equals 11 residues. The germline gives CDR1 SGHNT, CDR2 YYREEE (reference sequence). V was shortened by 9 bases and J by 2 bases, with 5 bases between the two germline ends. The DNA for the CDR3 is TGTGCCATTTTAAACACCGGGGAGCTGTTTTTT. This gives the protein CAILNTGELFF.

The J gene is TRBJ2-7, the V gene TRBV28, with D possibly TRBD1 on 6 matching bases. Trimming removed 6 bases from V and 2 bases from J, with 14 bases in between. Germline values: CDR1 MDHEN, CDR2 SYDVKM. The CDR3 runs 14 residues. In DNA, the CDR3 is TGTGCCAGCAGAATGACAGGACTGGCCTACGAGCAGTACTTC. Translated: CASRMTGLAYEQYF.

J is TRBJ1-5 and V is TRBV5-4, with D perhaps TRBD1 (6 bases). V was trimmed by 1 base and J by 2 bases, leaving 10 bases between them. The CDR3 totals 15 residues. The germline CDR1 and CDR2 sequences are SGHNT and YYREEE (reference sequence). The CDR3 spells CASSLMGAGNQPQHF. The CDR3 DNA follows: TGTGCCAGCAGCTTGATGGGGGCAGGCAATCAGCCCCAGCATTTT. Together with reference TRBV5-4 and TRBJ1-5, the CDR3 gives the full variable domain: ETGVTQSPTHLIKTRGQQVTLRCSSQSGHNTVSWYQQALGQGPQFIFQYYREEENGRGNFPPRFSGLQFPNYSSELNVNALELDDSALYLCASSLMGAGNQPQHFGDGTRLSIL.

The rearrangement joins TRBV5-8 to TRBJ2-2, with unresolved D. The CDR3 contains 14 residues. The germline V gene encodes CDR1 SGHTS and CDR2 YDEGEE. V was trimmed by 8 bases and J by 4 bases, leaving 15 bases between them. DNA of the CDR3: TGTGCCAGAATACCAGTGGGCCCCACCGGGGAGCTGTTTTTT. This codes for CARIPVGPTGELFF.